This TCR beta chain was retrieved from a study of cytomegalovirus exposure and HLA in healthy donors (dated by TCRdb to between 2016 and 2019). In the study overall: A later analysis indicated that the 120 validation repertoires were generated on the platform also employed for the roughly 720 repertoires of the first cohort. The aim of the study was to test whether cataloging public T cell receptors could identify signatures of past pathogen exposure. Along with the approximately 600-subject first cohort, a separate validation cohort of around 110 different subjects was used. High-throughput TCR immunosequencing, statistical association of individual TCRs with disease status, and machine learning were combined to predict cytomegalovirus infection status. The full study reports these points: A total of roughly 160 TCR beta chains were listed by the study as associated with cytomegalovirus. Cytomegalovirus status was reported to be diagnosed by the classifier with high specificity and sensitivity in both the original and validation cohorts. The authors suggested that the approach could potentially be generalized to other disease states and immunological phenotypes. The validation cohort had no HLA typing available for a later analysis, so co-occurrence within that cohort was assessed over all 120 or so repertoires. While some public TCRs were present in many individuals, most TCR sequences turned up only very rarely across donors. In vitro tests confirmed that a few of the cytomegalovirus-associated TCR beta chains recognize cytomegalovirus antigens. A later analysis found that TCRs clustered in the first cohort also tended to co-occur in the roughly 120 validation repertoires, with approximately 94% of cluster scores above 0.

Library creation used the immunoSEQ multiplex PCR assay. On the authors' methods: To diagnose cytomegalovirus status from the catalog of TCR beta chain sequences, a statistical classification framework was built. TCRdb limited this immuneACCESS table to in-frame rearrangements with V and J called. A share of clones is missing; checked studies link under half to unresolved V genes, and the rest is unexplained. Clonal size and the V and J genes are those of that table, whereas D and trimming came from the DNA. Here the sample has about 73,000 clones; approximately 95% occur a single time. Approximately 3.3% of the sample belongs to the ten largest clones. Notes on this clone: There is no known antigen for this receptor. Base qualities are not recorded, but no much larger clone differs from it by a single base.

CDR3 length: 18 amino acids, cysteine to phenylalanine. The only DNA kept is the CDR3, 54 bases in frame from the first base. A distance of 22 bases separates the germline ends of V and J, which lose 2 bases and 3 bases respectively. CDR1 and CDR2, per the germline V gene, are MNHNS and SASEGT. Separate from the approximately 670-subject first cohort, the validation cohort of roughly 120 subjects was the group to which the donors belonged. The sequenced material came from PBMCs. The receptor comes from a man younger than 35 in good health and CMV-seronegative. The receptor chain draws on TRBV6-1 and TRBJ1-2, with no confident D gene call. Here the CDR3 is given as CASSETFFAAREDYGYTF. The nucleotide sequence reads TGTGCCAGCAGTGAAACCTTTTTTGCGGCCCGGGAGGACTATGGCTACACCTTC.